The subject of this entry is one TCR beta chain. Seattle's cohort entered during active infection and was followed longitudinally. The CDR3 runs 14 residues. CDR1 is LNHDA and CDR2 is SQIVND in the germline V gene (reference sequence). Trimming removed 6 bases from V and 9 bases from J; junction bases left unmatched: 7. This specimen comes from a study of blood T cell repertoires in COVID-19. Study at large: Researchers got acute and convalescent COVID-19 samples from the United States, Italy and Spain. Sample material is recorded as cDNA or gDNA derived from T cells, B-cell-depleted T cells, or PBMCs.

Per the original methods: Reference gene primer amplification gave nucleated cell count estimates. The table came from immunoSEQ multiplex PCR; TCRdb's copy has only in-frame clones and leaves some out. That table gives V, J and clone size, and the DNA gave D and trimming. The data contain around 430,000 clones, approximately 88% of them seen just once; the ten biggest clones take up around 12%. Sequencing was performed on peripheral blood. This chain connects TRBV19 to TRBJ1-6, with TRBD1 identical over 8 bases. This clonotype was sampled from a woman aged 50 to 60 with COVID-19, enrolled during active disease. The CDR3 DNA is TGTGCCAGTAGGGTTGACAGGGGAAGTTCACCCCTCCACTTT. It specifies CASRVDRGSSPLHF.